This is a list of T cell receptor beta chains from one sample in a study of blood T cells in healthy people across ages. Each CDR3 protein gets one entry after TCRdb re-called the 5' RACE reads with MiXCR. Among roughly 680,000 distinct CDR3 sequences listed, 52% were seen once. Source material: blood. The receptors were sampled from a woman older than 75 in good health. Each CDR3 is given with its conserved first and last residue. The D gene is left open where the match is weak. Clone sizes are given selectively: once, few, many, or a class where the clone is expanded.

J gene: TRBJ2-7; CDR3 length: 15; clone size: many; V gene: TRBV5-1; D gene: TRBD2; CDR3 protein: CASSWTSGGSYEQYF; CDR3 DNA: TGTGCCAGCAGCTGGACTAGCGGGGGCTCCTACGAGCAGTACTTC
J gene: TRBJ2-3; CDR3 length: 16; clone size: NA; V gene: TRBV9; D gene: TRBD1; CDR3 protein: CASSEGQGFGTDTQYF; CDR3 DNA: TGTGCCAGCAGCGAGGGACAGGGTTTTGGGACAGATACGCAGTATTTT
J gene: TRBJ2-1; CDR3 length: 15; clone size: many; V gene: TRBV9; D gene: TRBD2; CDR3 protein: CASSVRLAGAVEQFF; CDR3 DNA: TGTGCCAGCAGCGTTCGGCTAGCGGGAGCGGTTGAGCAGTTCTTC
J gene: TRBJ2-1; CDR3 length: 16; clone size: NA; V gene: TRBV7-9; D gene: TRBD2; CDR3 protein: CASSPRAGMIYNGQFF; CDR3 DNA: TGTGCCAGCAGCCCCAGAGCGGGGATGATCTACAATGGGCAGTTCTTC
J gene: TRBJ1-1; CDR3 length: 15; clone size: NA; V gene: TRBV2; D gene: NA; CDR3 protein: CASSEGVYGDTEAFF; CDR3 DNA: TGTGCCAGCAGTGAGGGGGTTTATGGGGACACTGAAGCTTTCTTT
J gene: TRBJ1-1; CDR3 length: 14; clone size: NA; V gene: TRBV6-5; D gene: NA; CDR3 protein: CASSSPGGPAGAFF; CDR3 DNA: TGTGCCAGCAGTTCCCCGGGGGGTCCCGCCGGAGCTTTCTTT
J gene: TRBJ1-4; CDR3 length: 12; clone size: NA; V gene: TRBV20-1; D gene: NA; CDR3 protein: CSAAWANEKLFF; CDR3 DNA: TGCAGTGCTGCCTGGGCTAATGAAAAACTGTTTTTT
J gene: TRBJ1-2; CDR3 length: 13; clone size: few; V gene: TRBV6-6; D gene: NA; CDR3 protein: CASSFPTGEGYTF; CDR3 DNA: TGTGCCAGCAGTTTCCCGACAGGTGAAGGCTACACCTTC
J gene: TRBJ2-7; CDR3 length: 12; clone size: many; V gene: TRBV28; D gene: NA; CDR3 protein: CASSLVKYEQYF; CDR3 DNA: TGTGCCAGCAGTTTGGTGAAATACGAGCAGTACTTC
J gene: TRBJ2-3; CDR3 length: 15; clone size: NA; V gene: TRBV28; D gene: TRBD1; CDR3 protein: CASKLGQRVADTQYF; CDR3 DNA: TGTGCCAGCAAACTGGGACAGAGAGTGGCAGATACGCAGTATTTT
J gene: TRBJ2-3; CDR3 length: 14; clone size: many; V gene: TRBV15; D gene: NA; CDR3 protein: CATSRGSFTDTQYF; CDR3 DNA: TGTGCCACCAGCAGAGGTTCATTCACAGATACGCAGTATTTT
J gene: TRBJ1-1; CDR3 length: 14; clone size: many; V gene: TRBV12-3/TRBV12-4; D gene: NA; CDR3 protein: CASSLYMPNTEAFF; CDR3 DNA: TGTGCCAGCAGTTTATACATGCCGAACACTGAAGCTTTCTTT
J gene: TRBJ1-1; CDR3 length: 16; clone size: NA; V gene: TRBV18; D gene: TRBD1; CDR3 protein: CASSGNPGQGATEAFF; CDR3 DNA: TGTGCCAGCTCCGGCAACCCGGGACAGGGGGCAACTGAAGCTTTCTTT
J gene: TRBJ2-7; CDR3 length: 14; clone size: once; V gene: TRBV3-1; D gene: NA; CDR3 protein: CASSQGLQGIEQYF; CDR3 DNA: TGTGCCAGCAGCCAAGGTCTACAGGGTATTGAGCAGTACTTC
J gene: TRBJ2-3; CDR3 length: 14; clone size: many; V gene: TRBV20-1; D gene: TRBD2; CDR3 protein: CSASPASGGGTQYF; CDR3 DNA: TGCAGTGCTAGCCCGGCTAGCGGGGGGGGTACGCAGTATTTT
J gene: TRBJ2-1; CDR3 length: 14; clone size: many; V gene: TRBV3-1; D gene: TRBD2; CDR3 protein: CASRSSGGYNEQFF; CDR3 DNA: TGTGCCAGCAGGTCTAGCGGGGGCTACAATGAGCAGTTCTTC
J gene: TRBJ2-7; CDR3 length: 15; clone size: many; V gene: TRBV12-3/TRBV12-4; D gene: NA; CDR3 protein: CASSKGGGGSYEQYF; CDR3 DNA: TGTGCCAGCAGTAAAGGGGGCGGGGGCTCCTACGAGCAGTACTTC
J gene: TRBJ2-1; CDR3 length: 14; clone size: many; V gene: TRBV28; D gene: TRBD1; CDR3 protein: CASSLEGARNEQFF; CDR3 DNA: TGTGCCAGCAGTCTAGAGGGGGCACGCAATGAGCAGTTCTTC
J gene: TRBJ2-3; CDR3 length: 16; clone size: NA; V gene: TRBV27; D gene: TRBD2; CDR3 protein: CASSLGGGIYTDTQYF; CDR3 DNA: TGTGCCAGCAGTTTAGGCGGGGGAATTTACACAGATACGCAGTATTTT
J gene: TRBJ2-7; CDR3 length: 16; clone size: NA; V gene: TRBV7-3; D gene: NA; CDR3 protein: CASSLPALGSRNEQYF; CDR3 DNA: TGTGCCAGCAGCTTACCCGCTTTGGGTAGCCGTAATGAGCAGTACTTC
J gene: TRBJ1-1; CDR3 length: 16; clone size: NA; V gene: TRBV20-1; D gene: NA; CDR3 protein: CSARDIGAPRGTEAFF; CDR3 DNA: TGCAGTGCTAGGGATATTGGGGCTCCGCGCGGCACTGAAGCTTTCTTT
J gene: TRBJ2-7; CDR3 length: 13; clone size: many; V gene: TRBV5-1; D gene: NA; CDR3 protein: CASSLVGLSEQYF; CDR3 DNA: TGCGCCAGCAGCTTGGTGGGCTTGTCCGAGCAGTACTTC
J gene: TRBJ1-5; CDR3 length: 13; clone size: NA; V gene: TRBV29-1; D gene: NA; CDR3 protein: CSAQGGSNQPQHF; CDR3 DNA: TGCAGCGCCCAAGGAGGGAGCAATCAGCCCCAGCATTTT
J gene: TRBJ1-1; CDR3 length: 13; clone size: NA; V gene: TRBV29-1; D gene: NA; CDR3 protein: CSVENRANTEAFF; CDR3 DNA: TGCAGCGTTGAGAACAGGGCTAACACTGAAGCTTTCTTT
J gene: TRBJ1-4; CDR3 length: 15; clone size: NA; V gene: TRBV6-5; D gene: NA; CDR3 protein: CASSYRVLTNEKLFF; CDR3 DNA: TGTGCCAGCAGTTACAGGGTTCTAACTAATGAAAAACTGTTTTTT
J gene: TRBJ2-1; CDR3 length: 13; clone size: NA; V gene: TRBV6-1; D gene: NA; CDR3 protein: CTSSDKVYNGQFF; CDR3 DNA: TGTACCAGCAGTGATAAGGTTTACAATGGGCAGTTCTTC
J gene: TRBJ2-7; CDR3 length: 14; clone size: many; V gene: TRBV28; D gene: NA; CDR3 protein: CASRSFQYSYEQYF; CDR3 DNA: TGTGCCAGCAGGTCCTTTCAGTACTCCTACGAGCAGTACTTC
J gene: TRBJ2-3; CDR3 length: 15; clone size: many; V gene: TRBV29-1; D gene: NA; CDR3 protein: CSVTRPDGGRDTQYF; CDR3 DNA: TGCAGCGTGACCCGCCCGGACGGGGGGCGAGATACGCAGTATTTT
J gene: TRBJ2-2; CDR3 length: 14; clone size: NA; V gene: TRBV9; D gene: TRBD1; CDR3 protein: CASTQGANTGELFF; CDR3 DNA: TGTGCCAGCACTCAGGGGGCGAACACCGGGGAGCTGTTTTTT
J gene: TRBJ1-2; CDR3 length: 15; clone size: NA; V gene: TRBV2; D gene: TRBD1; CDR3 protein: CASRGGTDPFYGYTF; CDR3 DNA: TGTGCCAGCAGGGGTGGGACAGATCCGTTCTATGGCTACACCTTC
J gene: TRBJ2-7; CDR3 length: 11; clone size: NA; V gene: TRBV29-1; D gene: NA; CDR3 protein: CGVTYSYEQYF; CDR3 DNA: TGCGGGGTAACCTATAGCTACGAGCAGTACTTC
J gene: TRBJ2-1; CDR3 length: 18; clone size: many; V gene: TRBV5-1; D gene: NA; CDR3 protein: CASSFGVNHRTSYNEQFF; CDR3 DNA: TGCGCCAGCAGCTTTGGAGTAAACCATCGGACATCCTACAATGAGCAGTTCTTC
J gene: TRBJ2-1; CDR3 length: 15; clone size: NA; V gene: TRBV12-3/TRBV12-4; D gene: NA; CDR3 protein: CASSQGGPQLNEQFF; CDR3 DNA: TGTGCCAGCAGCCAGGGTGGCCCCCAACTCAATGAGCAGTTCTTC
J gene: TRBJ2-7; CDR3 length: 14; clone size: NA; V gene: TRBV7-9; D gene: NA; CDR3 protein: CASSVVSRGYEQYF; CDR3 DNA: TGTGCCAGCAGCGTAGTTTCGCGGGGCTACGAGCAGTACTTC
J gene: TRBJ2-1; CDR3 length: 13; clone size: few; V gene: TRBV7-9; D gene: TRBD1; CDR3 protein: CASSLGTGNGQFF; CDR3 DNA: TGTGCCAGCAGCTTGGGGACAGGGAATGGGCAGTTCTTC
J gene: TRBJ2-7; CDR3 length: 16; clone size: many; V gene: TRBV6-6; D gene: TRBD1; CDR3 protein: CASNYPRDRNKYEQYF; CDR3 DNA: TGTGCCAGCAACTATCCCCGGGACAGGAATAAATACGAGCAGTACTTC
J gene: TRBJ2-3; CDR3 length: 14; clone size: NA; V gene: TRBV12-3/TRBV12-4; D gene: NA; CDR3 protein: CASSSTGLTDTQYF; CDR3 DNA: TGTGCCAGCAGTTCCACAGGGTTAACAGATACGCAGTATTTT
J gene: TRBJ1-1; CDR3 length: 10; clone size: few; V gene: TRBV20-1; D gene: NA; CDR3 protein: CSAKRFEAFF; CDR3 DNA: TGCAGTGCCAAAAGGTTTGAAGCTTTCTTT
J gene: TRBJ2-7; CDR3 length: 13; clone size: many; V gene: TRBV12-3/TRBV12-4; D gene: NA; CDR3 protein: CASSLRGGYEQYF; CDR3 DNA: TGTGCCAGCAGTCTCAGGGGTGGCTACGAGCAGTACTTC
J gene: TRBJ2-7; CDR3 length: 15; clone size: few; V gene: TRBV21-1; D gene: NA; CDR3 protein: CPRGGQDKLKYEQYF; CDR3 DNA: TGTCCAAGGGGGGGACAGGATAAGTTAAAATACGAGCAGTACTTC